This section outlines one T cell receptor beta chain sequence together with its context. Its antigen remains unidentified. The junction does not match germline at one end; this may be a read error. Looked up from germline, CDR1 is MNHEY and CDR2 is SVGAGI. This CDR3 has 14 residues. This entry comes from a study of tumor and adjacent non-tumor tissue in lung cancer. Study-wide findings and caveats: TCR diversity was significantly greater in tumor than normal lung tissue.

Three rounds of nested PCR, following a modified ARM-PCR protocol, produced the TCRbeta library. One entry per CDR3 protein results from TCRdb running MiXCR on the multiplex PCR reads. Of about 67,000 distinct CDR3 sequences in the sample, around 76% were seen once. No cell sorting was done before RNA was extracted from the tissue. This non-tumor lung sample came from over 3 cm beyond the tumor edge. This chain links TRBV6-5 with TRBJ2-7; D unclear. The sequencing sample was made of distant non-tumor lung tissue. The TCR sequence derives from a man between 60 and 75 years old with non-small cell lung cancer. In nucleotides, the CDR3 is TGTGACAGCAGTTGCGAACGGAACTCCTACGAGCAGTATTTC. It specifies CDSSCERNSYEQYF.